This passage covers 6 T cell receptor beta chains from one sample sequenced in a study of neurological immune-mediated disorders. MiXCR was run by TCRdb on the 5' RACE reads, yielding one entry per CDR3 protein. The table lists about 42,000 distinct CDR3 sequences, 20% to 25% of them singletons. The time point denotes: technical triplicate 3. Sequencing was done on a sample of PBMCs. These receptors were collected from a man aged 60-69 years with HTLV-1-associated myelopathy (HAM/TSP).

V is TRBV20-1 and J is TRBJ2-4, with TRBD1 matching over 9 bases. Germline V gene data show CDR1 as DFQATT and CDR2 as SNEGSKA (reference sequence). V trimming: 6 bases; J trimming: 3 bases; junction bases outside the gene matches: 6. This CDR3 contains 14 residues. In DNA form, the CDR3 reads TGCAGTGCCGGGACAGGGTGGTACAAAAACATTCAGTACTTC. This sequence encodes CSAGTGWYKNIQYF.

This clonotype has ten or more counts. CDR3 nucleotide sequence: TGTGCCAGCAACATGCCGGCCTCAAACGAGCAGTACTTC. Translating it yields CASNMPASNEQYF. This chain uses TRBV6-5 with TRBJ2-7; D ambiguous. The ends were cut back, 7 bases at V and 5 bases at J, with 15 bases in the middle. Germline values: CDR1 MNHEY, CDR2 SVGAGI. This CDR3 has 13 amino acids.

This clonotype occurred many times. V is TRBV5-1 and J is TRBJ2-7; D is undetermined. V shed 5 bases and J shed 0 bases, with 3 bases lying between them. This CDR3 comprises 11 residues. CDR1 is SGHRS, CDR2 YFSETQ, per germline. The CDR3 region is CASSPSYEQYF. In nucleotides, the CDR3 is TGCGCCAGCAGTCCCTCCTACGAGCAGTACTTC.

The chain uses TRBV28 and TRBJ1-1; unclear D gene. The germline V and J ends were trimmed by 4 bases and 10 bases, with 13 bases remaining between them. Germline V CDR1 and CDR2: MDHEN, SYDVKM. The CDR3 consists of 12 residues. Here the CDR3 reads CASSSNYVGAFF. The CDR3 DNA reads as TGTGCCAGCAGTTCGAATTACGTCGGAGCTTTCTTT. Variable domain in full (rest from reference TRBV28 and TRBJ1-1): DVKVTQSSRYLVKRTGEKVFLECVQDMDHENMFWYRQDPGLGLRLIYFSYDVKMKEKGDIPEGYSVSREKKERFSLILESASTNQTSMYLCASSSNYVGAFFGQGTRLTVV.

This clonotype was detected ten times or more. The CDR3 DNA sequence: TGCGCCAGCAGCTTGGTGCCTAGCGGGCCTCAAGAGACCCAGTACTTC. Translating it yields CASSLVPSGPQETQYF. This rearrangement joins TRBV5-1 to TRBJ2-5, with 8 positions matching TRBD2. The CDR3 is made up of 16 amino acids. The germline V gene has CDR1 SGHRS and CDR2 YFSETQ. V lost 0 bases, J lost 2 bases, and 6 bases stayed unmatched.

This clonotype was recorded many times. The rearrangement uses TRBV12-3 or TRBV12-4 and TRBJ2-6; tentative D call: TRBD1 (6 bases). This CDR3 region has 18 residues. Trimming pared 3 bases from V and 0 bases from J, leaving 15 bases between. CDR3 amino acids: CASSFSGHTLSGANVLTF. The CDR3 DNA is TGTGCCAGCAGTTTTTCGGGACACACCCTCTCTGGGGCCAACGTCCTGACTTTC.